This T cell receptor (beta chain) appears in the sequencing data of a study of graft-versus-host responses after intestinal transplantation. Study as a whole: Recipients had multivisceral, liver-intestinal, or isolated intestinal transplants. Recipients were all induced with anti-thymocyte globulin, then given tacrolimus and steroids for approximately three years. Whole-study results and caveats: Recipient marrow held GvH clones, some first seen in ileum or blood. Graft-donor T cell macrochimerism coincided with high graft-versus-host to host-versus-graft clonal ratios in allografts.

With 3 bases removed from V and 0 bases from J, the gap between germline ends came to 15 bases. The germline gives CDR1 KGHSH, CDR2 LQKENI. The CDR3 sequence is 17 residues long. TCRdb's copy holds only in-frame clones and misses some; the assay was immunoSEQ multiplex PCR. This repertoire shows about 120,000 clones, approximately 95% found once; its top ten account for over 2.5%. Points on this clone: Its antigen remains unidentified.

This sequence originates from a human donor who received an intestinal transplant. J is TRBJ1-5 and V is TRBV18; possibly TRBD1 for D (5 bases). Source: unstimulated CD8+ T cells sorted from spleen or lymph node cells, taken before intestinal transplant. CDR3 in amino acids: CASSPKAGKLSNQPQHF. CDR3 DNA: TGTGCCAGCTCACCTAAGGCAGGGAAACTTAGCAATCAGCCCCAGCATTTT.